This entry concerns a single TCR beta chain. Antigen: not known. This specimen belongs to a study of T cell responses to AZD1222 COVID-19 vaccine. General study results and limits: Reportedly, nearly half of unique spike TCRs recognized epitopes outside B.1.351/B.1.1.7 mutations. It was only six AZD1222 recipients who were seropositive at baseline.

Repertoires were generated with immunoSEQ multiplex PCR, while TCRdb's copy carries only in-frame clones and drops some. The sample shows 150,000 to 200,000 clones, more than 80% of them seen only once. CDR1 and CDR2 from the germline V gene are SEHNR and FQNEAQ (reference sequence). This CDR3 spans 14 amino acids. Trimming removed 5 bases from V and 7 bases from J, with 15 bases in between. The rearrangement uses TRBV7-9 and TRBJ1-5; the D gene is possibly TRBD1 (6 bases). The material sequenced was peripheral blood, taken on day 0 of AZD1222 vaccination. The sequence came from an adult in good health. CDR3 sequence: CASSPQGTGQPQHF. CDR3 in DNA: TGTGCCAGCAGCCCCCAGGGGACGGGGCAGCCCCAGCATTTT.